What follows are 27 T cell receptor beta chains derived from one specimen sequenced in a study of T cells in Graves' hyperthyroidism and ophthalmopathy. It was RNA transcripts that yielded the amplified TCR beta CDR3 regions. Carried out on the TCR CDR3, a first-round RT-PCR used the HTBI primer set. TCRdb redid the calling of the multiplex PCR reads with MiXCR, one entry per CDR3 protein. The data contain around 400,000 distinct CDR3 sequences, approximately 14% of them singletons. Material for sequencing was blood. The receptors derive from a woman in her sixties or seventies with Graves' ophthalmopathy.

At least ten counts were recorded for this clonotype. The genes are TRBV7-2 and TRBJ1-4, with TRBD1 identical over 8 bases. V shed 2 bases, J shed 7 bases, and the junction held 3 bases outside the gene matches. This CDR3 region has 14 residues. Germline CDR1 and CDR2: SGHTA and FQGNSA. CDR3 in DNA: TGTGCCAGCAGCTTACAGGGGGCGGCTGAAAAACTGTTTTTT. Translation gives CASSLQGAAEKLFF.

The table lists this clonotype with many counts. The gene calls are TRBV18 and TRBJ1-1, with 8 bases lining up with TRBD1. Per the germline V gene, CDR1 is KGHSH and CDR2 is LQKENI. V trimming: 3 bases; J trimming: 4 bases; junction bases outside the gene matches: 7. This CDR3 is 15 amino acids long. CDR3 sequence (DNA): TGTGCCAGCTCACCGGCCCTACAGGGGGGCACTGAAGCTTTCTTT. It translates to CASSPALQGGTEAFF.

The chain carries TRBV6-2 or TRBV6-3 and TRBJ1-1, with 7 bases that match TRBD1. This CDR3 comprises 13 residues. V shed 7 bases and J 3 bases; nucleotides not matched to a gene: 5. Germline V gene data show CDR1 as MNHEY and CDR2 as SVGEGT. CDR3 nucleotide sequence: TGTGCCAGCAAGAGGGGGCAAGACACTGAAGCTTTCTTT. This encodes CASKRGQDTEAFF.

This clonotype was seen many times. For the CDR3, the DNA is TGCGCCAGCAGCTTGGGAGCAGGGGTGAACACTGAAGCTTTCTTT. Its protein product is CASSLGAGVNTEAFF. V is TRBV5-1 and J is TRBJ1-1; the D gene is possibly TRBD1 (6 bases). The CDR3 covers 15 residues. Trimming took off 0 bases at V and 0 bases at J, with 9 bases between the two ends. CDR1 SGHRS and CDR2 YFSETQ come from the germline V gene. The full variable domain, in which reference TRBV5-1 and TRBJ1-1 provide the parts outside the CDR3, is KAGVTQTPRYLIKTRGQQVTLSCSPISGHRSVSWYQQTPGQGLQFLFEYFSETQRNKGNFPGRFSGRQFSNSRSEMNVSTLELGDSALYLCASSLGAGVNTEAFFGQGTRLTVV.

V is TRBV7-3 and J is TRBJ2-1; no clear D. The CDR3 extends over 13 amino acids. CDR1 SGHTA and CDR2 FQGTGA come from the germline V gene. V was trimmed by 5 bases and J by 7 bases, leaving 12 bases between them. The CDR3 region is CASSDSTSNEQFF. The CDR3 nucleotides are TGTGCCAGCAGCGACTCGACAAGTAATGAGCAGTTCTTC.

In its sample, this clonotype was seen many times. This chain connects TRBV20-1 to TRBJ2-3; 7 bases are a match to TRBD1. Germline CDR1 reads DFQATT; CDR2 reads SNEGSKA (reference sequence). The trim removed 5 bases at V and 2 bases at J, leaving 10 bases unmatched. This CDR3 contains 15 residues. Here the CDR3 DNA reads TGCAGTGCTCATCGACAGGGATACCCCACAGATACGCAGTATTTT. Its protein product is CSAHRQGYPTDTQYF.

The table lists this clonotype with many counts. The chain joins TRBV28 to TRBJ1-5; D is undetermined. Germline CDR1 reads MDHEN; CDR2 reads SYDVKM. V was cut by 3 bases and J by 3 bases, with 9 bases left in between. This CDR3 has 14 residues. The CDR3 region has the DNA TGTGCCAGCAGTTTCCCACGACCCAATCAGCCCCAGCATTTT. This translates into CASSFPRPNQPQHF.

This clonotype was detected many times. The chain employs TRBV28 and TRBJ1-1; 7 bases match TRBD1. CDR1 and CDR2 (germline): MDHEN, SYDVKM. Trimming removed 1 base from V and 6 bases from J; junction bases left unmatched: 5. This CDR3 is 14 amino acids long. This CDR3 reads CASSLSGDRAEAFF. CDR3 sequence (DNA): TGTGCCAGCAGTTTATCAGGGGACAGAGCTGAAGCTTTCTTT.

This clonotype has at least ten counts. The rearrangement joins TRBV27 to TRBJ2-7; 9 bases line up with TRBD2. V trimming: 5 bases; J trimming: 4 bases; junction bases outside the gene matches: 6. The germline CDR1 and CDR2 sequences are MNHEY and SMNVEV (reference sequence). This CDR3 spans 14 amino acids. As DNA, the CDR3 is TGTGCCAGCAGTCTTAGCGGGAGCCGGTACGAGCAGTACTTC. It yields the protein CASSLSGSRYEQYF.

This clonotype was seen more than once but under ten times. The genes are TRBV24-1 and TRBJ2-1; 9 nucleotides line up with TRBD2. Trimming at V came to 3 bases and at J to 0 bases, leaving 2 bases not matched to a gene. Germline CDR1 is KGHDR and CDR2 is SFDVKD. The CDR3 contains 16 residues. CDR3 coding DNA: TGTGCCACCAGTGATCATAGCGGGAGCTCCTACAATGAGCAGTTCTTC. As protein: CATSDHSGSSYNEQFF.

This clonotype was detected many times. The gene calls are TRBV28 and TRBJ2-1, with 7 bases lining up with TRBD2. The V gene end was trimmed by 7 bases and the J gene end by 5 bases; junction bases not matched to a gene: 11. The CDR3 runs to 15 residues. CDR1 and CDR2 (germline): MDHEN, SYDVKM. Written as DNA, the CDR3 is TGTGCCAGCATCCCTGGGGGGGTTCGGGACAATGAGCAGTTCTTC. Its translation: CASIPGGVRDNEQFF.

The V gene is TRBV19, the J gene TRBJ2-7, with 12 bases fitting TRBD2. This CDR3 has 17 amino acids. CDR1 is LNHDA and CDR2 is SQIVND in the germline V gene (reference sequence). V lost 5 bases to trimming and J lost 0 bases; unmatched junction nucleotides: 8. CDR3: CASSYTTSGGSSYEQYF. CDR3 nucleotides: TGTGCCAGTAGTTACACGACTAGCGGGGGAAGCTCCTACGAGCAGTACTTC.

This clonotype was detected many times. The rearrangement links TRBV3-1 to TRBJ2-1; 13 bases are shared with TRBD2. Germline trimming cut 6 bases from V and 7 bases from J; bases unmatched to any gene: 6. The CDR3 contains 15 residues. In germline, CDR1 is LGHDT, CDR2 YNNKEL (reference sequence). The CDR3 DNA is TGTGCCAGCAGTTGGACTAGCGGGAGCGGGAATGAGCAGTTCTTC. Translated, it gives CASSWTSGSGNEQFF.

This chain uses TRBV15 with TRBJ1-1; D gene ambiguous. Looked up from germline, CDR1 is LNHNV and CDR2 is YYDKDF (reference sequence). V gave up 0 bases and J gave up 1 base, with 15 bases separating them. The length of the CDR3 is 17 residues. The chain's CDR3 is CATSRDTPVVGNTEAFF. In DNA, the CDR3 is TGTGCCACCAGCAGAGATACCCCGGTCGTAGGGAACACTGAAGCTTTCTTT. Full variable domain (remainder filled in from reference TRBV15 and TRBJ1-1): DAMVIQNPRYQVTQFGKPVTLSCSQTLNHNVMYWYQQKSSQAPKLLFHYYDKDFNNEADTPDNFQSRRPNTSFCFLDIRSPGLGDTAMYLCATSRDTPVVGNTEAFFGQGTRLTVV.

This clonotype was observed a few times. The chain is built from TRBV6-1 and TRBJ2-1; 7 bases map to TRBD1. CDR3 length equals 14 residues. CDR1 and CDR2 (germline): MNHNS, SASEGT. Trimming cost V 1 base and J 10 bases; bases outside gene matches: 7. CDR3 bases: TGTGCCAGCAGTGAAGTAACAGGGGTTGGGGAGCAGTTCTTC. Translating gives CASSEVTGVGEQFF.

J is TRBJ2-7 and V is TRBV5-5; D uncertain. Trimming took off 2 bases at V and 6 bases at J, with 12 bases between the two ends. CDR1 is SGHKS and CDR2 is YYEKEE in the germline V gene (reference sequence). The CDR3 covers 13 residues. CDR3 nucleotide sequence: TGTGCCAGCAGCTTCGCACCCGAGGTCGAGCAGTACTTC. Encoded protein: CASSFAPEVEQYF.

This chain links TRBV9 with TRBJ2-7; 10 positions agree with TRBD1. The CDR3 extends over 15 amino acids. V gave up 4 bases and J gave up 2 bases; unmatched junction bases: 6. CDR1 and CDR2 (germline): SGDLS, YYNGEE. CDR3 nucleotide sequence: TGTGCCAGCAGCAACCGGGACAGGGGTCCCTACGAGCAGTACTTC. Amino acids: CASSNRDRGPYEQYF.

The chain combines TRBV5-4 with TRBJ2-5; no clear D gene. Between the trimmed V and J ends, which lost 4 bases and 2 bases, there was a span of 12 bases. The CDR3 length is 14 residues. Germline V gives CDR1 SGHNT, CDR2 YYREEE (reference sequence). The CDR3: CASSTKAEQETQYF. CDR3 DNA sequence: TGTGCCAGCAGCACCAAGGCAGAACAAGAGACCCAGTACTTC.

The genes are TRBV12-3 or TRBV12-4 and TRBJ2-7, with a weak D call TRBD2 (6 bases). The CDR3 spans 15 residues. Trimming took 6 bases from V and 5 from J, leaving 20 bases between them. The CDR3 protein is CASRGLSGPPNEQYF. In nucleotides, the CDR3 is TGTGCCAGCAGGGGTTTGAGCGGGCCCCCCAACGAGCAGTACTTC.

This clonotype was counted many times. CDR3 loop: CAWTDRVKAGELFF. The DNA for the CDR3 is TGTGCCTGGACCGACAGGGTAAAGGCCGGGGAGCTGTTTTTT. The chain has TRBV30 and TRBJ2-2, with 7 nucleotides matching TRBD1. Germline V gene sequence: CDR1 GTSNPN, CDR2 SVGIG (reference sequence). The CDR3 loop spans 14 amino acids. J gave up 6 bases and V 4 bases, and 8 bases lay outside the gene matches.

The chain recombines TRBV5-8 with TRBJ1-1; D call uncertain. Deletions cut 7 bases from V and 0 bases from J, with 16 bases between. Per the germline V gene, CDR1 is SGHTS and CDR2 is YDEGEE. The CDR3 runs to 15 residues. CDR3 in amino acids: CASRAKSNLNTEAFF. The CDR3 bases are TGTGCCAGCCGCGCCAAATCCAATTTGAACACTGAAGCTTTCTTT.

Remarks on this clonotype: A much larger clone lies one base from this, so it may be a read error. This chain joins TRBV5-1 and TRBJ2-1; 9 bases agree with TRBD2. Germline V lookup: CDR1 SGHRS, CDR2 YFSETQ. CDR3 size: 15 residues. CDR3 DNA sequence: TGCGCCAGCAGCCGGTGGCGGGAGGGGAACAATGAGCAGCTCTTC. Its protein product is CASSRWREGNNEQLF.

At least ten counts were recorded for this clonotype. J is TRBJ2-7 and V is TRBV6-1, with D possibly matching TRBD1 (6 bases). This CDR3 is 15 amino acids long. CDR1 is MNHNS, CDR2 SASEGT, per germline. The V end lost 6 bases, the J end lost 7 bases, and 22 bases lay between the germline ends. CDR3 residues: CASSRTGQRDGEQYF. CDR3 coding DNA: TGTGCCAGCAGCCGGACTGGACAGAGGGATGGGGAGCAGTACTTC.

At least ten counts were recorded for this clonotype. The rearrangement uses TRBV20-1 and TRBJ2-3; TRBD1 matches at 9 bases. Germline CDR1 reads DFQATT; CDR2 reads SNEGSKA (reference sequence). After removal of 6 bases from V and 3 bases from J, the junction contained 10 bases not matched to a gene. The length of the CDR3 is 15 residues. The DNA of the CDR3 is TGCAGTGCAGCGCCAACAGGGGGCGCGACAGATACGCAGTATTTT. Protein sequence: CSAAPTGGATDTQYF.

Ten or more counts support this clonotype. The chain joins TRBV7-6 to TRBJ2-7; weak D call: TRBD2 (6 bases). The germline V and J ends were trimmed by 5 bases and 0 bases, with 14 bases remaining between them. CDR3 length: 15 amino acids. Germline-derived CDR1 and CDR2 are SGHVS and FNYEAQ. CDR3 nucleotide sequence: TGTGCCAGCAGCGATGCCGGGGGTAGCTCCTACGAGCAGTACTTC. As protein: CASSDAGGSSYEQYF.

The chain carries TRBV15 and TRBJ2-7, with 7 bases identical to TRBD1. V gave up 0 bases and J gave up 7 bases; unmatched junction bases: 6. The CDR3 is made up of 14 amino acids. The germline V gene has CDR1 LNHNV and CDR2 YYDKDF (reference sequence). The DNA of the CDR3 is TGTGCCACCAGCAGAGATAGACAGGGAAGAGAGCAGTACTTC. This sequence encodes CATSRDRQGREQYF.

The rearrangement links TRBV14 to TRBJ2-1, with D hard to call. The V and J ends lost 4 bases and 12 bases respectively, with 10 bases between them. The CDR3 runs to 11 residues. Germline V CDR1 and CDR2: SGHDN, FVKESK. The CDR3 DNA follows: TGTGCCAGCAGCCCAGCTATGGGGCAGTTCTTC. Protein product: CASSPAMGQFF.